The rows below give T cell receptor beta chains drawn from one sample of a study of beta chain features in type 1 diabetes. Assay used: immunoSEQ multiplex PCR; TCRdb lists only in-frame clones, some missing. The data show about 140,000 clones, over 8% seen once. Sequences were obtained from central memory CD4+ T cells from blood. These receptors originate from a woman between 40 and 50 years old in good health. Each CDR3 is given with its conserved first and last residue. A D gene is named only where the DNA matches it firmly. Clone size is stated in some rows and not others, as once, few, many or a class when expanded.

size: .
J: TRBJ2-3
V: TRBV19
length: 14
D: .
CDR3: CASSIGGRTDTQYF
DNA: TGTGCCAGTAGTATTGGGGGCCGCACAGATACGCAGTATTTT

size: few
J: TRBJ1-2
V: TRBV2
length: 14
D: TRBD1
CDR3: CASSEGQGAVGYTF
DNA: TGTGCCAGCAGCGAAGGACAGGGGGCTGTTGGCTACACCTTC

size: .
J: TRBJ2-3
V: TRBV2
length: 14
D: TRBD2
CDR3: CASRLAGVRDTQYF
DNA: TGTGCCAGCAGATTAGCGGGGGTTAGAGATACGCAGTATTTT

size: .
J: TRBJ1-2
V: TRBV6-1
length: 12
D: .
CDR3: CASAILNYGYTF
DNA: TGTGCCAGCGCTATCTTAAACTATGGCTACACCTTC

size: .
J: TRBJ2-7
V: TRBV5-6
length: 17
D: TRBD2
CDR3: CASSLAPSGGFPYEQYF
DNA: TGTGCCAGCAGCTTGGCTCCTAGCGGGGGTTTTCCCTACGAGCAGTACTTC

size: many
J: TRBJ2-6
V: TRBV11-2
length: 18
D: .
CDR3: CASRLPFVHSSGANVLTF
DNA: TGTGCCAGCAGGCTCCCCTTTGTCCACAGCTCTGGGGCCAACGTCCTGACTTTC

size: .
J: TRBJ1-1
V: TRBV27
length: 12
D: .
CDR3: CASSQRADEAFF
DNA: TGTGCCAGCAGTCAGAGGGCGGATGAAGCTTTCTTT

size: .
J: TRBJ2-5
V: TRBV7-8
length: 12
D: .
CDR3: CASRVGGETQYF
DNA: TGTGCCAGCAGGGTGGGGGGAGAGACCCAGTACTTC

size: few
J: TRBJ2-5
V: TRBV6-1
length: 15
D: .
CDR3: CASSENQVRQETQYF
DNA: TGTGCCAGCAGTGAGAATCAGGTCCGCCAAGAGACCCAGTACTTC

size: few
J: TRBJ1-2
V: TRBV6-6
length: 14
D: TRBD1
CDR3: CASRGQGQGNGYTF
DNA: TGTGCCAGCAGGGGCCAGGGACAGGGGAATGGCTACACCTTC

size: .
J: TRBJ2-3
V: TRBV9
length: 19
D: TRBD2
CDR3: CASSVVGASGGAGADTQYF
DNA: TGTGCCAGCAGCGTAGTCGGTGCTAGCGGGGGGGCCGGGGCAGATACGCAGTATTTT

size: many
J: TRBJ2-7
V: TRBV7-2
length: 16
D: .
CDR3: CASSLGGGGGRRGQYF
DNA: TGTGCCAGCAGCTTAGGAGGAGGCGGGGGCCGGCGCGGGCAGTACTTC

size: few
J: TRBJ1-6
V: TRBV27
length: 14
D: .
CDR3: CASSFATANSPLHF
DNA: TGTGCCAGCAGTTTTGCAACAGCTAATTCACCCCTCCACTTT

size: .
J: TRBJ1-4
V: TRBV4-1
length: 15
D: TRBD1
CDR3: CASSQNQGAFEKLFF
DNA: TGCGCCAGCAGCCAAAATCAGGGGGCTTTTGAAAAACTGTTTTTT

size: .
J: TRBJ2-3
V: TRBV29-1
length: 13
D: TRBD1
CDR3: CSVEGQWGDTQYF
DNA: TGCAGCGTTGAGGGACAGTGGGGGGATACGCAGTATTTT

size: few
J: TRBJ2-7
V: TRBV18
length: 15
D: TRBD1
CDR3: CASSPPGTGVHEQYF
DNA: TGTGCCAGCTCACCACCCGGGACAGGGGTCCACGAGCAGTACTTC

size: few
J: TRBJ2-1
V: TRBV7-8
length: 16
D: TRBD2
CDR3: CASSLVAGANYNEQFF
DNA: TGTGCCAGCAGCTTAGTAGCGGGGGCTAACTACAATGAGCAGTTCTTC

size: .
J: TRBJ2-2
V: TRBV5-1
length: 16
D: TRBD2
CDR3: CASSLMGGEGAGELFF
DNA: TGCGCCAGCAGCTTGATGGGCGGGGAGGGCGCCGGGGAGCTGTTTTTT

size: .
J: TRBJ2-3
V: TRBV7-2
length: 15
D: TRBD1
CDR3: CASNLWTGRTDTQYF
DNA: TGTGCCAGCAACTTATGGACAGGCCGCACAGATACGCAGTATTTT

size: many
J: TRBJ1-5
V: TRBV5-6
length: 14
D: .
CDR3: CASSRTATNQPQHF
DNA: TGTGCCAGCAGCCGGACAGCGACGAATCAGCCCCAGCATTTT

size: few
J: TRBJ2-5
V: TRBV9
length: 15
D: .
CDR3: CASSVDGGSQETQYF
DNA: TGTGCCAGCAGCGTAGATGGTGGCAGCCAAGAGACCCAGTACTTC

size: .
J: TRBJ2-1
V: TRBV5-6
length: 15
D: .
CDR3: CASSSSSRSYNEQFF
DNA: TGTGCCAGCAGCTCCTCATCTCGGTCCTACAATGAGCAGTTCTTC

size: few
J: TRBJ2-2
V: TRBV2
length: 14
D: .
CDR3: CASSENQGGGELFF
DNA: TGTGCCAGCAGTGAGAATCAGGGTGGGGGGGAGCTGTTTTTT

size: few
J: TRBJ2-7
V: TRBV7-2
length: 16
D: .
CDR3: CASSLEPTGLRDEQYF
DNA: TGTGCCAGCAGCTTAGAGCCGACAGGACTTCGGGACGAGCAGTACTTC

size: .
J: TRBJ2-6
V: TRBV10-3
length: 16
D: .
CDR3: CAIGAAGTQGANVLTF
DNA: TGTGCCATCGGAGCGGCAGGGACACAGGGGGCCAACGTCCTGACTTTC

size: few
J: TRBJ2-1
V: TRBV7-8
length: 16
D: TRBD2
CDR3: CASSLGSVTSRNEQFF
DNA: TGTGCCAGCAGCTTAGGGTCCGTGACTAGCCGGAATGAGCAGTTCTTC

size: few
J: TRBJ2-4
V: TRBV6-8
length: 15
D: .
CDR3: CASIQKGGAKNIQYF
DNA: TGTGCCAGCATTCAAAAGGGGGGGGCCAAAAACATTCAGTACTTC

size: .
J: TRBJ2-5
V: TRBV7-6
length: 14
D: TRBD1
CDR3: CASSPPTGAETQYF
DNA: TGTGCCAGCAGCCCACCAACAGGGGCGGAGACCCAGTACTTC

size: .
J: TRBJ2-2
V: TRBV19
length: 15
D: TRBD1
CDR3: CASTPTGINTGELFF
DNA: TGTGCCAGTACCCCGACAGGGATTAACACCGGGGAGCTGTTTTTT

size: .
J: TRBJ1-2
V: TRBV6-1
length: 15
D: TRBD1
CDR3: CASGTGTASNYGYTF
DNA: TGTGCCAGCGGTACCGGGACAGCCTCTAACTATGGCTACACCTTC

size: .
J: TRBJ2-7
V: TRBV5-1
length: 17
D: .
CDR3: CASSLRAVGGGTYEQYF
DNA: TGCGCCAGCAGCTTGAGGGCGGTTGGTGGGGGGACCTACGAGCAGTACTTC

size: .
J: TRBJ1-4
V: TRBV5-6
length: 16
D: .
CDR3: CASSLKTTGFNEKLFF
DNA: TGTGCCAGCAGCTTGAAGACGACAGGCTTTAATGAAAAACTGTTTTTT

size: .
J: TRBJ2-7
V: TRBV5-1
length: 15
D: .
CDR3: CASSGDVWGAGEQYF
DNA: TGCGCCAGCAGCGGGGACGTTTGGGGAGCGGGTGAGCAGTACTTC

size: many
J: TRBJ2-4
V: TRBV2
length: 11
D: .
CDR3: CASNFPGSSYF
DNA: TGTGCCAGCAATTTTCCGGGATCCTCTTACTTC

size: .
J: TRBJ1-6
V: TRBV2
length: 14
D: .
CDR3: CASRPQGVPTPLHF
DNA: TGTGCCAGCAGACCACAGGGCGTTCCTACACCCCTCCACTTT

size: .
J: TRBJ2-1
V: TRBV4-2
length: 15
D: .
CDR3: CASSQDFAGYNEQFF
DNA: TGTGCCAGCAGCCAAGATTTCGCGGGCTACAATGAGCAGTTCTTC

size: few
J: TRBJ2-3
V: TRBV4-2
length: 17
D: TRBD2
CDR3: CASSQDRLAGETDTQYF
DNA: TGTGCCAGCAGCCAAGATAGACTAGCGGGGGAAACAGATACGCAGTATTTT

size: .
J: TRBJ2-3
V: TRBV5-1
length: 15
D: TRBD2
CDR3: CASSSGLAGWDTQYF
DNA: TGCGCCAGCAGCTCTGGACTAGCGGGGTGGGATACGCAGTATTTT

size: .
J: TRBJ2-5
V: TRBV14
length: 15
D: .
CDR3: CASRCRDRWALGQYF
DNA: TGTGCCAGCAGGTGCAGAGACAGGTGGGCGCTAGGCCAGTACTTC

size: .
J: TRBJ2-1
V: TRBV18
length: 19
D: .
CDR3: CASSPRAGSGLVAGNEQFF
DNA: TGTGCCAGCTCACCACGGGCCGGGTCCGGTCTGGTGGCGGGCAATGAGCAGTTCTTC

size: few
J: TRBJ2-3
V: TRBV2
length: 15
D: TRBD2
CDR3: CASSVSGGSTDTQYF
DNA: TGTGCCAGCAGTGTAAGCGGGGGGAGCACAGATACGCAGTATTTT

size: .
J: TRBJ2-5
V: TRBV7-8
length: 17
D: TRBD1
CDR3: CASSSVSGQGAGGTQYF
DNA: TGTGCCAGCAGCTCCGTATCGGGACAGGGGGCTGGGGGGACCCAGTACTTC

size: few
J: TRBJ2-1
V: TRBV14
length: 15
D: .
CDR3: CASTRLTTSDNEQFF
DNA: TGTGCCAGCACCCGACTCACTACTTCAGACAATGAGCAGTTCTTC

size: .
J: TRBJ2-5
V: TRBV7-6
length: 15
D: .
CDR3: CASSADRAYQETQYF
DNA: TGTGCCAGCAGCGCGGACAGAGCGTACCAAGAGACCCAGTACTTC

size: few
J: TRBJ2-2
V: TRBV5-1
length: 14
D: TRBD1
CDR3: CASSSNRGTGELFF
DNA: TGCGCCAGCAGCTCGAACAGGGGAACCGGGGAGCTGTTTTTT

size: few
J: TRBJ2-1
V: TRBV7-2
length: 17
D: TRBD2
CDR3: CASSLGGTSGSNNEQFF
DNA: TGTGCCAGCAGCTTAGGGGGTACTAGCGGGAGTAACAATGAGCAGTTCTTC

size: .
J: TRBJ1-5
V: TRBV28
length: 15
D: TRBD1
CDR3: CASVGQIYSNQPQHF
DNA: TGTGCCAGCGTGGGACAGATCTATAGCAATCAGCCCCAGCATTTT

size: many
J: TRBJ1-4
V: TRBV15
length: 12
D: .
CDR3: CATIGGNEKLFF
DNA: TGTGCCACCATTGGAGGAAATGAAAAACTGTTTTTT

size: few
J: TRBJ2-7
V: TRBV7-9
length: 11
D: .
CDR3: CASSLSGEQYF
DNA: TGTGCCAGCAGCTTATCGGGCGAGCAGTACTTC

size: .
J: TRBJ2-7
V: TRBV2
length: 12
D: .
CDR3: CASSPAFYEQYF
DNA: TGTGCCAGCAGTCCAGCGTTTTACGAGCAGTACTTC

size: few
J: TRBJ2-1
V: TRBV5-6
length: 16
D: TRBD2
CDR3: CASSSVQRGEYNEQFF
DNA: TGTGCCAGCAGCTCGGTACAGCGGGGGGAGTACAATGAGCAGTTCTTC

size: few
J: TRBJ2-2
V: TRBV6-5
length: 12
D: .
CDR3: CASSPDLRRLFF
DNA: TGTGCCAGCAGCCCCGACTTGCGAAGGCTGTTTTTT

size: .
J: TRBJ2-7
V: TRBV7-2
length: 16
D: TRBD1
CDR3: CASSLPPGQGFYEQYF
DNA: TGTGCCAGCAGCTTACCCCCGGGACAGGGGTTCTACGAGCAGTACTTC

size: .
J: TRBJ2-5
V: TRBV7-9
length: 14
D: TRBD2
CDR3: CASSSGGGLKTQYF
DNA: TGTGCCAGCAGCTCCGGGGGGGGCCTAAAGACCCAGTACTTC

size: .
J: TRBJ2-5
V: TRBV5-1
length: 13
D: TRBD2
CDR3: CASSLLAEETQYF
DNA: TGCGCCAGCAGCTTACTAGCGGAAGAGACCCAGTACTTC

size: .
J: TRBJ2-3
V: TRBV4-3
length: 17
D: TRBD2
CDR3: CASSQESSGGYTDTQYF
DNA: TGCGCCAGCAGCCAAGAATCTAGCGGGGGCTACACAGATACGCAGTATTTT

size: .
J: TRBJ2-7
V: TRBV7-2
length: 11
D: .
CDR3: CASSLRYEQYF
DNA: TGTGCCAGCAGCCTACGATACGAGCAGTACTTC

size: .
J: TRBJ1-2
V: TRBV7-9
length: 15
D: TRBD1
CDR3: CASSLTGGANYGYTF
DNA: TGTGCCAGCAGCTTAACAGGGGGCGCAAACTATGGCTACACCTTC

size: .
J: TRBJ2-7
V: TRBV12-5
length: 15
D: TRBD2
CDR3: CASGLGRGGVYEQYF
DNA: TGTGCTAGTGGTTTGGGGAGGGGAGGGGTCTACGAGCAGTACTTC

size: few
J: TRBJ1-1
V: TRBV18
length: 14
D: .
CDR3: CASSPRQVDTEAFF
DNA: TGTGCCAGCTCACCACGACAGGTTGACACTGAAGCTTTCTTT